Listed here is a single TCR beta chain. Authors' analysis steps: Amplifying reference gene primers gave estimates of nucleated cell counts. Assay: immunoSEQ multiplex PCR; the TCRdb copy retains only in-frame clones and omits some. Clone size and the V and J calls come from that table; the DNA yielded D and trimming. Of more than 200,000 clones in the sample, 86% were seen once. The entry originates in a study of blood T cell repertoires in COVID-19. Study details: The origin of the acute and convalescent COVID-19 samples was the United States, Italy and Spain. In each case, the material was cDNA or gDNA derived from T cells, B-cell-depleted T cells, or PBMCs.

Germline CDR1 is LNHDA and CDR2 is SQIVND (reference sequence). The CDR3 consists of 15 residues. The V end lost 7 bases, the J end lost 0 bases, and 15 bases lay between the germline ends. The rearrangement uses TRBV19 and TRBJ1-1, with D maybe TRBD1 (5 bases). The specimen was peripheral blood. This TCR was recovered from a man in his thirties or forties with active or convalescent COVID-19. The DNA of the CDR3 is TGTGCCAGTAACGCACTTAAAGGGGTGAACACTGAAGCTTTCTTT. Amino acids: CASNALKGVNTEAFF.